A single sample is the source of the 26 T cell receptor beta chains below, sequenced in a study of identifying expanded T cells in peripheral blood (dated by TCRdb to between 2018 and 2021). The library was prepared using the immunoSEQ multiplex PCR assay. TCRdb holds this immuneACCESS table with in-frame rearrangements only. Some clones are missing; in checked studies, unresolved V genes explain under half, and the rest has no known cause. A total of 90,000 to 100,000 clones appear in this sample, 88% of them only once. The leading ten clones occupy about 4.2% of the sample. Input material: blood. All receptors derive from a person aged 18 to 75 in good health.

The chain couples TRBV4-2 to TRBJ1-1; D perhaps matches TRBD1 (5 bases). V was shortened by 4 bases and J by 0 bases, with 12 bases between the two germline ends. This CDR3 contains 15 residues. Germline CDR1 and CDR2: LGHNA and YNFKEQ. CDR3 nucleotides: TGTGCCAGCAGCCCTCCGGGACGCTTGAACACTGAAGCTTTCTTT. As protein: CASSPPGRLNTEAFF.

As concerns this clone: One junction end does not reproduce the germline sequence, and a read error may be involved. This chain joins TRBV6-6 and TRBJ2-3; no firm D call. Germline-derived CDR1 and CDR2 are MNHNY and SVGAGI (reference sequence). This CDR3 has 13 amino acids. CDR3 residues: CASSYDSKDTQYF. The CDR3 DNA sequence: TGTGCCAGCAGTTACGATAGCAAAGATACGCAGTATTTT.

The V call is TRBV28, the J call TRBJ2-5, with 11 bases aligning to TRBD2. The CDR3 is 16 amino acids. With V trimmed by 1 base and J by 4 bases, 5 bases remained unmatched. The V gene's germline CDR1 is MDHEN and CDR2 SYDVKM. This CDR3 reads CASSLLAGGLGETQYF. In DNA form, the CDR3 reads TGTGCCAGCAGTTTATTAGCGGGGGGGCTAGGAGAGACCCAGTACTTC.

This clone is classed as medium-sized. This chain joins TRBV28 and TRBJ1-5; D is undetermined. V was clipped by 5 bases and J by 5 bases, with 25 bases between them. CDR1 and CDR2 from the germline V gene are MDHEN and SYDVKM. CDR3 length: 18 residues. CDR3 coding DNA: TGTGCCAGCAGTCGGGTAGGATTTTCAACACGTCGTGATCAGCCCCAGCATTTT. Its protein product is CASSRVGFSTRRDQPQHF.

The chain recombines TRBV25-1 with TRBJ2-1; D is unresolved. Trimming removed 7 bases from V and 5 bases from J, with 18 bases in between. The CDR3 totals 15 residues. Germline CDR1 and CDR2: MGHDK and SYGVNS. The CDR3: CASMGRLLWHNEQFF. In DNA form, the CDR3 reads TGTGCCAGCATGGGTCGGCTATTGTGGCACAATGAGCAGTTCTTC.

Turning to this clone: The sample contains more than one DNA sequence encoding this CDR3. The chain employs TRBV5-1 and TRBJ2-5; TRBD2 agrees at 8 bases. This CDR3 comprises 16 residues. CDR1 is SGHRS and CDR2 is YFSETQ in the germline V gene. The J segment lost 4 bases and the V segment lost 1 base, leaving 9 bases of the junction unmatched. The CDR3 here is CASSLTSGGVRETQYF. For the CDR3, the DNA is TGCGCCAGCAGCTTGACCTCCGGGGGGGTTCGAGAGACCCAGTACTTC.

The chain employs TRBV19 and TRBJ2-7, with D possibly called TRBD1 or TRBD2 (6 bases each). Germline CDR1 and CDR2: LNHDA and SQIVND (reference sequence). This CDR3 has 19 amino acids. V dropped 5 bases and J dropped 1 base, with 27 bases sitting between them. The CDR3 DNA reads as TGTGCCAGTAGTTCCCGGGACAAGGGCCTTCCGGGGGAGTCCTACGAGCAGTACTTC. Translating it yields CASSSRDKGLPGESYEQYF. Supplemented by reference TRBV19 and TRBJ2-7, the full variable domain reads DGGITQSPKYLFRKEGQNVTLSCEQNLNHDAMYWYRQDPGQGLRLIYYSQIVNDFQKGDIAEGYSVSREKKESFPLTVTSAQKNPTAFYLCASSSRDKGLPGESYEQYFGPGTRLTVT.

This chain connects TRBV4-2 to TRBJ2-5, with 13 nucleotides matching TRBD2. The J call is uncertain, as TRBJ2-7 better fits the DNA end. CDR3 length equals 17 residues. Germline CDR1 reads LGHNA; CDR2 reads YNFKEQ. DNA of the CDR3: TGTGCCAGCAGCCAAGATGGGACTAGCGGGGATGCCTACGAGCAGTACTTC. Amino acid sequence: CASSQDGTSGDAYEQYF.

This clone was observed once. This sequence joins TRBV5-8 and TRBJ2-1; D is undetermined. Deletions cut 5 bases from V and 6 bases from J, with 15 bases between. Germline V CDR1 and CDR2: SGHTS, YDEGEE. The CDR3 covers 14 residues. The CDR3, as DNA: TGTGCCAGCAGGGGTTCTTTTTCTAGCAATGAGCAGTTCTTC. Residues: CASRGSFSSNEQFF.

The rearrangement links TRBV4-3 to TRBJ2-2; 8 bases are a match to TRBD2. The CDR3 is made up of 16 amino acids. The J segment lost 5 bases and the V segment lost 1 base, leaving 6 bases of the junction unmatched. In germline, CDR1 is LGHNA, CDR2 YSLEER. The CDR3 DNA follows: TGCGCCAGCAGCCAAGGGTGGCGGGAGGCGACCGGGGAGCTGTTTTTT. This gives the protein CASSQGWREATGELFF.

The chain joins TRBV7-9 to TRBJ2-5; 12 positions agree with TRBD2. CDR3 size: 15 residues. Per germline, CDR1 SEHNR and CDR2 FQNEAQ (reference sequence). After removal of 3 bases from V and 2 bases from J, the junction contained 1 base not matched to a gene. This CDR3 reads CASSFLAGGQETQYF. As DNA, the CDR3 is TGTGCCAGCAGCTTTCTAGCGGGAGGGCAAGAGACCCAGTACTTC. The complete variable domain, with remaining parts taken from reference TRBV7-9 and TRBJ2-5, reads DTGVSQNPRHKITKRGQNVTFRCDPISEHNRLYWYRQTLGQGPEFLTYFQNEAQLEKSRLLSDRFSAERPKGSFSTLEIQRTEQGDSAMYLCASSFLAGGQETQYFGPGTRLLVL.

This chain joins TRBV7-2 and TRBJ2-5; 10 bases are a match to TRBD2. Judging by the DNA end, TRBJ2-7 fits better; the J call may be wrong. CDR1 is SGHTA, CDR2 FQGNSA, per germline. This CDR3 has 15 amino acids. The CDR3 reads CASSLTLLAGDEQYF. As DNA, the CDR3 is TGTGCCAGCAGCCTAACCCTTCTAGCGGGGGACGAGCAGTACTTC.

The CDR3 protein is CASSFGQGGYEQYF. Here the CDR3 DNA reads TGTGCCAGCAGCTTTGGACAGGGTGGTTACGAGCAGTACTTC. The chain combines TRBV7-2 with TRBJ2-7; 8 bases map to TRBD1. After removal of 3 bases from V and 4 bases from J, the junction contained 5 bases not matched to a gene. Per germline, CDR1 SGHTA and CDR2 FQGNSA. The CDR3 runs 14 residues.

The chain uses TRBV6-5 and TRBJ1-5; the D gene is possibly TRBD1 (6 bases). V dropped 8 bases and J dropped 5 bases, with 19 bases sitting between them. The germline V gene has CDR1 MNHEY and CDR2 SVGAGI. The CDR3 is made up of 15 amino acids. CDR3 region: CASSRGREIDQPQHF. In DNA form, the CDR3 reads TGTGCCAGCTCCAGGGGCAGGGAAATCGATCAGCCCCAGCATTTT.

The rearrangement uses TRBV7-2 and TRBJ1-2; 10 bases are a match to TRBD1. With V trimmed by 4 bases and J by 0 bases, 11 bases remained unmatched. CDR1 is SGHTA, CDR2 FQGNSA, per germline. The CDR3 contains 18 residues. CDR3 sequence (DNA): TGTGCCAGCAGCTGGGCAAGACAGGGGGCCTTAGCTAACTATGGCTACACCTTC. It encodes CASSWARQGALANYGYTF.

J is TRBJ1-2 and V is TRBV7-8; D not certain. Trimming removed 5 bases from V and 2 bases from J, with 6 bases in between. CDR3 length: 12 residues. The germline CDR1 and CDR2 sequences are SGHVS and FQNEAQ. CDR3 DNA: TGTGCCAGCAGCACGGGAAACTATGGCTACACCTTC. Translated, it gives CASSTGNYGYTF.

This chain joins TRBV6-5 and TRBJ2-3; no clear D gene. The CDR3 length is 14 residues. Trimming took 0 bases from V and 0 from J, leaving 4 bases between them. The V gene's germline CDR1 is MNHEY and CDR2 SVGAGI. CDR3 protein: CASSYSASTDTQYF. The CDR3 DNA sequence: TGTGCCAGCAGTTACTCAGCCAGCACAGATACGCAGTATTTT.

The CDR3 region has the DNA TGTGCCAGCAGCTCCTTCGTTGGAGGGGGAACCGGGGAGCTGTTTTTT. It specifies CASSSFVGGGTGELFF. The chain is built from TRBV7-7 and TRBJ2-2; D could derive from TRBD1 or TRBD2 (6 bases each). Germline-derived CDR1 and CDR2 are SSHAT and FNYEAQ (reference sequence). This CDR3 region has 16 residues. The V and J ends lost 4 bases and 5 bases respectively, with 17 bases between them. Together with reference TRBV7-7 and TRBJ2-2, the CDR3 gives the full variable domain: GAGVSQSPRYKVTKRGQDVTLRCDPISSHATLYWYQQALGQGPEFLTYFNYEAQPDKSGLPSDRFSAERPEGSISTLTIQRTEQRDSAMYRCASSSFVGGGTGELFFGEGSRLTVL.

DNA for the CDR3: TGTGCCAGCAGCTTAAACGATTATGGCTACACCTTC. Encoded protein: CASSLNDYGYTF. The chain recombines TRBV7-9 with TRBJ1-2; D gene unclear. Trimming pared 2 bases from V and 5 bases from J, leaving 6 bases between. This CDR3 region has 12 residues. In germline, CDR1 is SEHNR, CDR2 FQNEAQ (reference sequence). The whole variable domain, filled in from reference TRBV7-9 and TRBJ1-2, reads DTGVSQNPRHKITKRGQNVTFRCDPISEHNRLYWYRQTLGQGPEFLTYFQNEAQLEKSRLLSDRFSAERPKGSFSTLEIQRTEQGDSAMYLCASSLNDYGYTFGSGTRLTVV.

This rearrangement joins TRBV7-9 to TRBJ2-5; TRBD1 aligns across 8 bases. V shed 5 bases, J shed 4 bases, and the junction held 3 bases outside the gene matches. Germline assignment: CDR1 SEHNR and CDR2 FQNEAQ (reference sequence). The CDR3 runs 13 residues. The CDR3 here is CASSVDRGETQYF. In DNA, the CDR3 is TGTGCCAGCAGCGTCGACAGGGGAGAGACCCAGTACTTC.

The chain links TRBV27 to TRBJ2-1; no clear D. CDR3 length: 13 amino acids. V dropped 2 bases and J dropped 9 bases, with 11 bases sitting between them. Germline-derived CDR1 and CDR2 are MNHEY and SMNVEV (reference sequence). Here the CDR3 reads CASSLPGKTEQFF. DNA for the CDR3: TGTGCCAGCAGTTTACCCGGTAAGACTGAGCAGTTCTTC.

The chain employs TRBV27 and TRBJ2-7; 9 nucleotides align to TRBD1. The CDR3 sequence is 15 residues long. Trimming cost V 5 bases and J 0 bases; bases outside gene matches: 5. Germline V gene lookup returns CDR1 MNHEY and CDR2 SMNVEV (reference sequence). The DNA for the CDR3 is TGTGCCAGCAGTCCGGACAGGGGAAGCTCCTACGAGCAGTACTTC. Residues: CASSPDRGSSYEQYF.

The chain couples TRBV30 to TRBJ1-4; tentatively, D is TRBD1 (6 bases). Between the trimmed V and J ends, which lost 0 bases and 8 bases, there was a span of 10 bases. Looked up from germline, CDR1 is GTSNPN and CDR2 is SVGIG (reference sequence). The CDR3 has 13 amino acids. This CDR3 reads CAWSVKGDEKLFF. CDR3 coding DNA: TGTGCCTGGAGTGTGAAGGGGGACGAAAAACTGTTTTTT.

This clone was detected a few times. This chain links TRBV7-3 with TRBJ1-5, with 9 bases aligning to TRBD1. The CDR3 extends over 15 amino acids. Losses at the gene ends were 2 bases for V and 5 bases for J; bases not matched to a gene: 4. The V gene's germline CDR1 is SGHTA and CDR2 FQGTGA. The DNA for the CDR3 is TGTGCCAGCAGCTTAGGAGACAGGGGGGATCAGCCCCAGCATTTT. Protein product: CASSLGDRGDQPQHF.

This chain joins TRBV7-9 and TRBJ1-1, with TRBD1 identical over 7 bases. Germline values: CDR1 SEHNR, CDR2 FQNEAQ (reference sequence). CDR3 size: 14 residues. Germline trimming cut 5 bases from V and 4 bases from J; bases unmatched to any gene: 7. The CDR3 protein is CASSPLQGSTEAFF. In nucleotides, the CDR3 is TGTGCCAGCAGCCCCTTACAGGGGAGCACTGAAGCTTTCTTT. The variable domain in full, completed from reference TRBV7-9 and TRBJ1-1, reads DTGVSQNPRHKITKRGQNVTFRCDPISEHNRLYWYRQTLGQGPEFLTYFQNEAQLEKSRLLSDRFSAERPKGSFSTLEIQRTEQGDSAMYLCASSPLQGSTEAFFGQGTRLTVV.

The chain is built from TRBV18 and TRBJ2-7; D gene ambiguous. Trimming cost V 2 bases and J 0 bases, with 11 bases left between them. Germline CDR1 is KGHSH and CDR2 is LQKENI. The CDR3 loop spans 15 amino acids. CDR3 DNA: TGTGCCAGCTCACCAGGGGATGGGAACTCCTACGAGCAGTACTTC. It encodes CASSPGDGNSYEQYF.